The clone carrying this TCR beta chain was seen a few times. Its antigen is undetermined. The data are from a study of Ad26.COV2.S vaccination and SARS-CoV-2 variants. Treatment described: 15 to 20 received Ad26.COV2.S at low or high dose, single or two shots; roughly 5 received placebo; per-sample allocation not given. The investigators took samples on day 63 after the first vaccine or placebo injection. Findings of the study overall: With respect to non-spike TCR breadth, vaccine and placebo recipients were similar. Vaccinees displayed broader spike-specific TCR repertoires than placebo recipients.

Generated by immunoSEQ multiplex PCR, the TCRdb table keeps only in-frame clones and is missing some. This table has 440,000 or so clones, about nine tenths appearing once. CDR3 length equals 15 residues. The germline CDR1 and CDR2 sequences are SGHNT and YENEEA. The trim removed 5 bases at V and 2 bases at J, leaving 5 bases unmatched. This chain connects TRBV11-3 to TRBJ2-3; 9 positions match TRBD1. The sequences come from peripheral blood, collected in a trial of Ad26.COV2.S vaccine versus placebo. The TCR comes from a person aged 18-60 years who received the Ad26.COV2.S COVID-19 vaccine or a placebo. Here the CDR3 DNA reads TGTGCCAGCAGCAAGAGACAGGGGGACACAGATACGCAGTATTTT. It specifies CASSKRQGDTDTQYF.